This passage covers 17 T cell receptor beta chains from one sample sequenced in a study of blood T cell repertoires in COVID-19. Libraries were prepared by immunoSEQ multiplex PCR; TCRdb keeps only in-frame clonotypes and omits some of them. The table includes fewer than 250,000 clones, about 80% detected once. Sequencing used PBMCs or T cells enriched from blood (not recorded which). The receptors originated from a woman aged 50 to 60 who had been exposed to COVID-19.

This clone was seen a few times. V gene TRBV5-6 combines with J gene TRBJ2-2; D not certain. Germline loops: CDR1 SGHDT, CDR2 YYEEEE. Trimming shortened V by 4 bases and J by 6 bases, and 10 bases separated the two germline ends. CDR3 size: 13 residues. CDR3 protein: CASSRTGPGELFF. DNA for the CDR3: TGTGCCAGCAGCCGCACTGGGCCCGGGGAGCTGTTTTTT.

J is TRBJ2-2 and V is TRBV5-1; maybe TRBD1 (6 bases). The CDR3 extends over 15 amino acids. V was clipped by 4 bases and J by 0 bases, with 10 bases between them. CDR1 and CDR2 from the germline V gene are SGHRS and YFSETQ. CDR3 sequence (DNA): TGCGCCAGCAGCCTGGGACACCCGAACACCGGGGAGCTGTTTTTT. This codes for CASSLGHPNTGELFF.

This rearrangement joins TRBV6-5 to TRBJ1-2; tentative D call: TRBD1 (5 bases). The CDR3 length is 14 residues. V was shortened by 1 base and J by 4 bases, with 10 bases between the two germline ends. Germline CDR1 reads MNHEY; CDR2 reads SVGAGI. The CDR3, as DNA: TGTGCCAGCAGTTACTTAGGGGCGACCTATGGCTACACCTTC. Its protein is CASSYLGATYGYTF.

The V call is TRBV5-1, the J call TRBJ2-1; 9 nucleotides agree with TRBD2. CDR1 SGHRS and CDR2 YFSETQ come from the germline V gene. This CDR3 is 15 amino acids long. The J segment lost 7 bases and the V segment lost 4 bases, leaving 9 bases of the junction unmatched. In DNA form, the CDR3 reads TGCGCCAGCAGCCCTGGGGCGGGGGGGAGAAATGAGCAGTTCTTC. Its translation is CASSPGAGGRNEQFF. The entire variable domain, with the rest obtained from reference TRBV5-1 and TRBJ2-1, is as follows: KAGVTQTPRYLIKTRGQQVTLSCSPISGHRSVSWYQQTPGQGLQFLFEYFSETQRNKGNFPGRFSGRQFSNSRSEMNVSTLELGDSALYLCASSPGAGGRNEQFFGPGTRLTVL.

This chain joins TRBV5-8 and TRBJ2-7; D perhaps matches TRBD2 (5 bases). Trimming pared 5 bases from V and 2 bases from J, leaving 14 bases between. This CDR3 region has 14 residues. Germline assignment: CDR1 SGHTS and CDR2 YDEGEE. The CDR3 reads CASRDFRIPYEQYF. The CDR3 DNA reads as TGTGCCAGCAGGGACTTTCGAATCCCCTACGAGCAGTACTTC.

The CDR3 bases are TGTGCCTGGCAGGGTGGAAACACCATATATTTT. Encoded protein: CAWQGGNTIYF. The rearrangement links TRBV30 to TRBJ1-3, with a possible D match to TRBD1 (5 bases). Per the germline V gene, CDR1 is GTSNPN and CDR2 is SVGIG (reference sequence). The V gene lost 5 bases and the J gene lost 3 bases, with 5 bases spanning the gap. This CDR3 has 11 amino acids.

This clone was detected once. CDR3 bases: TGTGCCAGTAGCCTAACCGGGACAGGGAGAGGTGGCTACACCTTC. This translates into CASSLTGTGRGGYTF. The V call is TRBV19, the J call TRBJ1-2; TRBD1 agrees at 9 bases. Germline CDR1 LNHDA, CDR2 SQIVND (reference sequence). Germline trimming cut 6 bases from V and 7 bases from J; bases unmatched to any gene: 12. This CDR3 has 15 residues.

The chain has TRBV27 and TRBJ2-1, with unresolved D. The germline CDR1 and CDR2 sequences are MNHEY and SMNVEV (reference sequence). This CDR3 has 14 amino acids. The V end lost 3 bases, the J end lost 6 bases, and 12 bases lay between the germline ends. The CDR3 loop is CASSLRVNSNEQFF. The CDR3 nucleotides are TGTGCCAGCAGTTTGCGAGTTAACAGCAATGAGCAGTTCTTC.

This clone was seen just once. CDR3 protein: CASTPLPTSARGRANVLTF. The CDR3 DNA is TGTGCCAGCACCCCGCTCCCGACTAGCGCCCGAGGGCGGGCCAACGTCCTGACTTTC. This chain uses TRBV9 with TRBJ2-6; 8 bases map to TRBD2. V lost 6 bases and J lost 5; bases outside the gene matches: 19. Germline CDR1 is SGDLS and CDR2 is YYNGEE. The CDR3 extends over 19 amino acids.

This rearrangement joins TRBV5-1 to TRBJ2-7; a possible D gene is TRBD1 (6 bases). V was pared by 4 bases and J by 8 bases, with 22 bases between. The germline gives CDR1 SGHRS, CDR2 YFSETQ. The CDR3 covers 15 residues. This CDR3 reads CASSPNTGSGVKQYF. The CDR3 DNA reads TGCGCCAGCAGCCCAAATACAGGGAGTGGAGTTAAGCAGTACTTC.

The J gene is TRBJ1-1, the V gene TRBV29-1; 7 bases line up with TRBD1. Germline values: CDR1 SQVTM, CDR2 ANQGSEA. The CDR3 runs to 13 residues. The junction had 9 bases not matched to a gene; V was cut back by 6 bases and J by 5 bases. The CDR3 sequence is CSVAQGPVTEAFF. The DNA for the CDR3 is TGCAGCGTAGCACAGGGGCCGGTAACTGAAGCTTTCTTT.

The chain joins TRBV5-8 to TRBJ2-7; a possible D gene is TRBD2 (5 bases). CDR3 length: 11 residues. Trimming took 7 bases from V and 12 from J, leaving 17 bases between them. The germline CDR1 and CDR2 sequences are SGHTS and YDEGEE. The CDR3 protein is CASDYEMPPYF. The CDR3 region has the DNA TGTGCCAGCGACTACGAGATGCCCCCGTACTTC. Full variable domain (rest looked up from reference TRBV5-8 and TRBJ2-7): EAGVTQSPTHLIKTRGQQATLRCSPISGHTSVYWYQQALGLGLQFLLWYDEGEERNRGNFPPRFSGRQFPNYSSELNVNALELEDSALYLCASDYEMPPYFGPGTRLTVT.

This clone appeared a single time. The chain uses TRBV19 and TRBJ1-2, with 10 bases that match TRBD1. The germline gives CDR1 LNHDA, CDR2 SQIVND (reference sequence). V shed 11 bases, J shed 7 bases, and the junction held 7 bases outside the gene matches. There are 12 residues in the CDR3. CDR3 bases: TGTGCCTCCCGGGACAGGGGTAGTGGCTACACCTTC. Translation gives CASRDRGSGYTF.

The CDR3 nucleotides are TGTGCCAGCAGCCGACGACAGAATGGAGGCTACACCTTC. As protein: CASSRRQNGGYTF. The chain couples TRBV6-2 or TRBV6-3 to TRBJ1-2, with D possibly matching TRBD1 (5 bases). CDR3 size: 13 residues. Trimming cost V 6 bases and J 8 bases, with 16 bases left between them. Germline CDR1 reads MNHEY; CDR2 reads SVGEGT.

This chain uses TRBV27 with TRBJ1-2; TRBD1 might be the D (6 bases). Trimming cost V 4 bases and J 5 bases, with 14 bases left between them. There are 14 residues in the CDR3. The germline CDR1 and CDR2 sequences are MNHEY and SMNVEV (reference sequence). The CDR3 sequence is CASSSLTGIYGYTF. In nucleotides, the CDR3 is TGTGCCAGCAGTTCCTTGACAGGAATATATGGCTACACCTTC.

J is TRBJ1-4 and V is TRBV28; D call uncertain. This CDR3 is built from 14 residues. CDR1 MDHEN and CDR2 SYDVKM come from the germline V gene. Deletions cut 6 bases from V and 8 bases from J, with 16 bases between. The CDR3: CASSNGGLQEKLFF. In DNA form, the CDR3 reads TGTGCCAGCAGCAATGGAGGGCTTCAAGAAAAACTGTTTTTT.

The chain carries TRBV29-1 and TRBJ1-1; D remains ambiguous. The CDR3 runs 15 residues. In germline, CDR1 is SQVTM, CDR2 ANQGSEA. The ends were cut back, 2 bases at V and 5 bases at J, with 18 bases in the middle. This chain's CDR3 is CSVEYLSRWFTEAFF. The CDR3 DNA sequence: TGCAGCGTTGAATATTTATCCCGGTGGTTTACTGAAGCTTTCTTT.